This T cell receptor beta chain was sequenced in a study of CD8+ T cells in alopecia areata. Sequencing templates came from extracted RNA that was reverse transcribed into cDNA. Sequencing was performed with immunoSEQ multiplex PCR; in TCRdb, only in-frame clones are kept and a portion is missing. This sample has under 300,000 clones, with under 70% found just once. The TCR was taken from a human donor with alopecia areata. Source: CD4+ T cells sorted from blood, taken at week 0.

The CDR3 DNA follows: TGTGCCTGGGATCGGGACAGACTGAGCTCCTACGAGCAGTACTTC. Translating it yields CAWDRDRLSSYEQYF. This chain connects TRBV30 to TRBJ2-7, with 7 bases lining up with TRBD1. From germline, CDR1 is GTSNPN and CDR2 SVGIG (reference sequence). This CDR3 has 15 residues. The junction had 10 bases not matched to a gene; V was cut back by 5 bases and J by 0 bases.